This is a list of T cell receptor beta chains from one sample in a study of monozygotic twins with inflammatory bowel disease. TCRdb reprocessed the 5' RACE reads, keeping one entry per CDR3 protein, no DNA. This repertoire includes approximately 400,000 distinct CDR3 sequences. Sample: blood. These receptors all come from a human donor with ulcerative colitis or Crohn's disease, or a healthy co-twin of an affected twin (not recorded which). CDR3s include the opening cysteine and the closing phenylalanine or tryptophan.

CAISERGQGGEKLFF | TRBJ1-4 | TRBV10-3
CASSLRESGTQYF | TRBJ2-5 | TRBV27
CATLDYNNEKNTGELFF | TRBJ2-2 | TRBV15
CGFVHSYNEQFF | TRBJ2-1 | TRBV20-1
CASSFEAWGQDEAFF | TRBJ1-1 | TRBV12-3/TRBV12-4
CASSVSGGTEAFF | TRBJ1-1 | TRBV25-1
CASSVLRGTVNEKLFF | TRBJ1-4 | TRBV2
CASSIQGSQETQYF | TRBJ2-5 | TRBV7-2
CASSMGSRNGYTF | TRBJ1-2 | TRBV19
CSALGLAGGPGELFF | TRBJ2-2 | TRBV20-1
CASSRGRGFEKLFF | TRBJ1-4 | TRBV4-3
CASSVRGANTEAFF | TRBJ1-1 | TRBV9
CASRAGTLKGYTF | TRBJ1-2 | TRBV27
CASSSGRDRNDEQYF | TRBJ2-7 | TRBV6-5
CASSRDSSTGELFF | TRBJ2-2 | TRBV7-2
CASIRISADNEKLFF | TRBJ1-4 | TRBV6-1
CSARDGRLNTEAFF | TRBJ1-1 | TRBV20-1
CAGTANPNYGYTF | TRBJ1-2 | TRBV6-6
CASSIRAGADTEAFF | TRBJ1-1 | TRBV19
CAGSEAGTRVQYF | TRBJ2-7 | TRBV6-1
CASSAGTLHSGNTIYF | TRBJ1-3 | TRBV9
CASSLEMGQETQYF | TRBJ2-5 | TRBV7-7
CASSLMASGGYEQYF | TRBJ2-7 | TRBV12-3/TRBV12-4
CASSLSRTRPTDTQYF | TRBJ2-3 | TRBV7-2
CASSPQGRRSNTGELFF | TRBJ2-2 | TRBV18
CASSPEGGGEETQYF | TRBJ2-5 | TRBV13
CASSLLGTAGELFF | TRBJ2-2 | TRBV5-6
CASSLGWDRSTSSMFF | TRBJ2-1 | TRBV7-2
CSARGLGGGDTQYF | TRBJ2-3 | TRBV20-1
CASSLAAKDTQYF | TRBJ2-3 | TRBV5-1
CSAKNNRGGTEAFF | TRBJ1-1 | TRBV20-1
CSSLSGEETQYF | TRBJ2-5 | TRBV20-1
CASSLASLLARNTGELFF | TRBJ2-2 | TRBV7-2
CASSEAVETQYF | TRBJ2-5 | TRBV2
CASSTQGGAEETQYF | TRBJ2-5 | TRBV6-1
CASSRTTSPLYNEQFF | TRBJ2-1 | TRBV18
CASSLQTSRSSYNEQFF | TRBJ2-1 | TRBV7-6
CASSYNLAGVGKTQYF | TRBJ2-5 | TRBV3-1
CASSLVASGHYNEQFF | TRBJ2-1 | TRBV5-6
CASSPRTGTETEAFF | TRBJ1-1 | TRBV18
CASMRTSDFANTGELFF | TRBJ2-2 | TRBV5-1
CASSLAEEETQYF | TRBJ2-5 | TRBV7-9
CASSSRNPRPGQGADTQYF | TRBJ2-3 | TRBV6-5
CASSLGQGHYGYTF | TRBJ1-2 | TRBV5-1
CSAGTGPQPQHF | TRBJ1-5 | TRBV20-1
CSVEMSQGGEQYF | TRBJ2-7 | TRBV29-1
CASRRLAPSTDTQYF | TRBJ2-3 | TRBV28
CASSFIAGAPYNEQFF | TRBJ2-1 | TRBV11-2
CASSQDGQIETQYF | TRBJ2-5 | TRBV4-3
CSATRLSNQPQHF | TRBJ1-5 | TRBV20-1
CSVGGGTVGNTIYF | TRBJ1-3 | TRBV29-1
CSASLPGAQNNEQFF | TRBJ2-1 | TRBV20-1
CAWDRGDIQYF | TRBJ2-4 | TRBV30